A selection of T cell receptor beta chains follows, all from one sample in a study of blood T cell repertoires in COVID-19. Repertoires were generated with immunoSEQ multiplex PCR, while TCRdb's copy carries only in-frame clones and drops some. The sample holds some 150,000 clones, 80% to 90% seen once. The source material was peripheral blood. Every receptor here comes from a man aged 35-49 years with acute or convalescent COVID-19. The CDR3 runs from the conserved cysteine through the conserved F or W. A D gene is named only where the DNA matches it firmly. Clone size is not always given. Where it is, it says once, few, many or a class for expanded clones.

>13|NA|few|TRBV9|TRBJ1-1
TGTGCCAGCAGCGAACAGGGAGCCGGTGAAGCTTTCTTT
CASSEQGAGEAFF
>18|TRBD2|NA|TRBV24-1|TRBJ2-1
TGTGCCACCAGTGATTTGCAAACTAGCGCGAGCTCCTACAATGAGCAGTTCTTC
CATSDLQTSASSYNEQFF
>15|NA|NA|TRBV27|TRBJ1-2
TGTGCCAGCAGACCCCGGGACCCCGGGGGGTATGGCTACACCTTC
CASRPRDPGGYGYTF
>13|NA|NA|TRBV7-3|TRBJ2-7
TGTGCCAGCAGCTTAAGCCAGGGGTACGAGCAGTACTTC
CASSLSQGYEQYF
>18|TRBD1|NA|TRBV6-6|TRBJ2-7
TGTGCCAGCAGTCCTACCGGGACAGGGGTCTATGGGGGTTACGAGCAGTACTTC
CASSPTGTGVYGGYEQYF
>17|NA|NA|TRBV25-1|TRBJ2-7
TGTGCCAGCAGTGAGGGGACTTATCTGGCCAGCTCCTACGAGCAGTACTTC
CASSEGTYLASSYEQYF
>14|TRBD1|once|TRBV9|TRBJ2-7
TGTGCCAGCAGCGCCGCGGACAGGGTCGGCGAGCAGTACTTC
CASSAADRVGEQYF
>17|NA|NA|TRBV7-2|TRBJ2-1
TGTGCCAGCAGCTCCTCCAAGACTCACCTAAAGAGTAATGAGCAGTTCTTC
CASSSSKTHLKSNEQFF
>16|TRBD2|NA|TRBV30|TRBJ2-2
TGTGCCTGGAGTGGGGCGGGGAGCGGGGGAAAAAGGGAGCTGTTTTTT
CAWSGAGSGGKRELFF
>14|TRBD2|NA|TRBV6-5|TRBJ2-1
TGTGCCAGCACCCGACTAGCGGGGGGGAATGAGCAGTTCTTC
CASTRLAGGNEQFF
>14|NA|few|TRBV19|TRBJ2-2
TGTGCCAGTAAACGCGCAGGCTACACCGGGGAGCTGTTTTTT
CASKRAGYTGELFF
>13|NA|NA|TRBV5-1|TRBJ2-5
TGCGCCAGCAGCTCCGGGTATGACGAGACCCAGTACTTC
CASSSGYDETQYF
>14|NA|NA|TRBV27|TRBJ1-2
TGTGCCAGCAGTTTATACGGAGGGAACTATGGCTACACCTTC
CASSLYGGNYGYTF